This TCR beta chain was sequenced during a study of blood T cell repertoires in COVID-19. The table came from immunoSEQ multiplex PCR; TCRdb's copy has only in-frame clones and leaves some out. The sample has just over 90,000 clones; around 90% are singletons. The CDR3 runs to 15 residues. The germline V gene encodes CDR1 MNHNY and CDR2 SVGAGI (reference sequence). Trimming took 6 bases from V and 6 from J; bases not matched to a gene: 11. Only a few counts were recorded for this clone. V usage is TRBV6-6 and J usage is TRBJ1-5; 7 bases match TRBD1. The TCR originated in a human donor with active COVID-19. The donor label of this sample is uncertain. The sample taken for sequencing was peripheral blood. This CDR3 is CASSRGQVTSQPQHF. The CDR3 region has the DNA TGTGCCAGCAGCCGAGGACAGGTAACGAGTCAGCCCCAGCATTTT.